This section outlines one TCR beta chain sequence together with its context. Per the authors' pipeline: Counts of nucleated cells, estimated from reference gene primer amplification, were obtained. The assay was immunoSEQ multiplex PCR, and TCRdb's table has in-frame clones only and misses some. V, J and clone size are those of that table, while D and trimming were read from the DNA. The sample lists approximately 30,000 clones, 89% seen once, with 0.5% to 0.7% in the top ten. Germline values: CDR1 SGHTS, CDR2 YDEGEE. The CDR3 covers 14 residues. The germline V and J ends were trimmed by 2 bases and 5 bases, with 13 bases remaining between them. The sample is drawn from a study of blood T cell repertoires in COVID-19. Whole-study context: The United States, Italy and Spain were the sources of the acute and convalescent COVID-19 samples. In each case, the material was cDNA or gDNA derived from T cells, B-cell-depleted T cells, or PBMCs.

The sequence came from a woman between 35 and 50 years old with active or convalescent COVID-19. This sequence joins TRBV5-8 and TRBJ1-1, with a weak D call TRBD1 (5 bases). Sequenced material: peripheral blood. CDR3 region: CASSLSGGGTEAFF. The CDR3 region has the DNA TGTGCCAGCAGCTTAAGTGGGGGGGGAACTGAAGCTTTCTTT.